This T cell receptor beta chain emerged from a study of T cells in Graves' hyperthyroidism and ophthalmopathy. This clonotype was seen a handful of times. The antigen is undetermined. TCR beta CDR3 sequences were amplified from RNA transcripts. HTBI primers were used for first-round RT-PCR of the TCR CDR3. TCRdb recomputed calls from the multiplex PCR reads with MiXCR, one row per CDR3 protein. Counted here are about 840,000 distinct CDR3 sequences, 35% to 40% occurring once; the ten biggest clones make up 8% to 9%. The CDR3 is made up of 11 amino acids. Per the germline V gene, CDR1 is DFQATT and CDR2 is SNEGSKA (reference sequence). Between the trimmed V and J ends, which lost 1 base and 8 bases, there was a span of 9 bases. Patients were aged 18 to 65, had disease duration under 2 months, and had newly diagnosed hyperthyroidism. Diagnostic assessment was based on clinical symptoms, serum thyroxine and TRAb, thyroid ultrasound and orbital computed tomography.

Study-level findings and limits: The model identified upcoming ophthalmopathy a median approximately six months ahead of onset. The blood repertoire included most of the expanded thyroid clonotypes above 0.001.

Material for sequencing was blood. This chain joins TRBV20-1 and TRBJ2-7; D gene ambiguous. The sequence derives from a man between 18 and 35 years old with Graves' hyperthyroidism. The CDR3 coding sequence is TGCAGTGCTAGAGGACCGACCCAGCAGTACTTC. It yields the protein CSARGPTQQYF.